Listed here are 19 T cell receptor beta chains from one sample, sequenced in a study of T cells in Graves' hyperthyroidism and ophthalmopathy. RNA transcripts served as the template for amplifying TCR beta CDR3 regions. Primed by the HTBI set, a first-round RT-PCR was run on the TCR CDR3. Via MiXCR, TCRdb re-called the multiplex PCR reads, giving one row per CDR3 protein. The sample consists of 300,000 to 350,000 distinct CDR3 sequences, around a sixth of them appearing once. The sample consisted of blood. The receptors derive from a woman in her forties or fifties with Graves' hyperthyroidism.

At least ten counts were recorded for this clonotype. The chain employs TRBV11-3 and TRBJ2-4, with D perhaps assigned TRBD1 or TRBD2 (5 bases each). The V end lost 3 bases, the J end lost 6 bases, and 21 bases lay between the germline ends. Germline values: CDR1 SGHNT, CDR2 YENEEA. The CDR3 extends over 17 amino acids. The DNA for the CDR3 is TGTGCCAGCAGCTTGTTGGGGGACCCTCCTTGGGGAAACATTCAGTACTTC. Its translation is CASSLLGDPPWGNIQYF.

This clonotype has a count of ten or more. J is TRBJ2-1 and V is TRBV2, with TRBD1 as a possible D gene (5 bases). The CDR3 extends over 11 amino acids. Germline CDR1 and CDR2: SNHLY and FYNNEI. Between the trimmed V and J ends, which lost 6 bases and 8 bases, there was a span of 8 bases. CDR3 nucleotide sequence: TGTGCCAGCAGCCTAGGGGATGAGCAGTTCTTC. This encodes CASSLGDEQFF.

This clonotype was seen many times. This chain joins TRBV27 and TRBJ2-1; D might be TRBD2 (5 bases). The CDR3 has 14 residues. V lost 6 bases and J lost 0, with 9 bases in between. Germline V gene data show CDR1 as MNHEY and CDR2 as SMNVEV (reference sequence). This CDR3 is CASSFGSSYNEQFF. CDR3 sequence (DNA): TGTGCCAGCAGCTTTGGGAGCTCCTACAATGAGCAGTTCTTC.

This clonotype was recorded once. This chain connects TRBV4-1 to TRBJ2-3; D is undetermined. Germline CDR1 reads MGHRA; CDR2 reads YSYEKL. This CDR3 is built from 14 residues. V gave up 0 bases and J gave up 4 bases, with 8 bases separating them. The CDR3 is CASSQEGWADTQYF. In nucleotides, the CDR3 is TGCGCCAGCAGCCAAGAAGGATGGGCAGATACGCAGTATTTT.

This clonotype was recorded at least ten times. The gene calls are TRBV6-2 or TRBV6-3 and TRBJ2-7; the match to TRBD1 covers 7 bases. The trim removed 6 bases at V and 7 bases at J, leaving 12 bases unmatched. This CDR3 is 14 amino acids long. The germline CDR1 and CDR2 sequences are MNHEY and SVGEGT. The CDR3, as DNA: TGTGCCAGCAGCTTTGGGACAGCTGTACGGGAGCAGTACTTC. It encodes CASSFGTAVREQYF.

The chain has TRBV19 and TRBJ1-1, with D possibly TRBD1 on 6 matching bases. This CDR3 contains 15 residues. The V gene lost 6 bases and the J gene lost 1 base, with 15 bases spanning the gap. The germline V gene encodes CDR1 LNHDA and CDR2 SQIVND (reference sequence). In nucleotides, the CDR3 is TGTGCCAGTAGCCAAAGGGGGAGCGCGAACACTGAAGCTTTCTTT. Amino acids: CASSQRGSANTEAFF.

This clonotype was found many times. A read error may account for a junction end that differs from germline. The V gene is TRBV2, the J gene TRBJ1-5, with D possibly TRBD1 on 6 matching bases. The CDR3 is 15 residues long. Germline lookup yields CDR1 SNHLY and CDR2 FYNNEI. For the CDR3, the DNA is TGTGCCAGCAGCGAAGGGACACATAGCAATCAGCCCCAGCATTTT. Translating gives CASSEGTHSNQPQHF.

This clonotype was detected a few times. CDR3 nucleotides: TGTGCCAGTTCAGCAGGGGCAAGCGGTAATGGCTACACCTTC. Translating it yields CASSAGASGNGYTF. The genes are TRBV9 and TRBJ1-2; a possible D gene is TRBD1 (6 bases). The CDR3 length is 14 residues. V lost 8 bases, J lost 6 bases, and 20 bases lay in between. CDR1 is SGDLS and CDR2 is YYNGEE in the germline V gene.

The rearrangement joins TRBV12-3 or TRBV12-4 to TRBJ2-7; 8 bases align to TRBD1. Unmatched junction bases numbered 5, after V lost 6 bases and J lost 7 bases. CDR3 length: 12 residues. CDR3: CASRGTGDEQYF. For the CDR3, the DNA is TGTGCCAGCAGGGGGACAGGCGATGAGCAGTACTTC.

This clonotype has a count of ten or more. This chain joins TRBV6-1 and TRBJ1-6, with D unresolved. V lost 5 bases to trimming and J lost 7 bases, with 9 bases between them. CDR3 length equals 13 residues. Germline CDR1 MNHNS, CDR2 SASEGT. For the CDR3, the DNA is TGTGCCAGCAGTTATGAGAGCAATTCACCCCTCCACTTT. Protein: CASSYESNSPLHF.

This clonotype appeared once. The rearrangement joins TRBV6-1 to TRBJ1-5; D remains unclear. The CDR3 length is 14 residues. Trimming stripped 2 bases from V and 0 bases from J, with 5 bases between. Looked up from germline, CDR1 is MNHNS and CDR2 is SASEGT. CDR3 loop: CASSEWGSNQPQHF. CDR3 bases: TGTGCCAGCAGTGAATGGGGTAGCAATCAGCCCCAGCATTTT.

The CDR3: CASSLEGGSGGYTF. In DNA, the CDR3 is TGTGCCAGCAGCTTGGAAGGGGGATCAGGCGGCTACACCTTC. V usage is TRBV5-4 and J usage is TRBJ1-2; maybe TRBD1 (6 bases). Germline V lookup: CDR1 SGHNT, CDR2 YYREEE (reference sequence). CDR3 size: 14 residues. Trimming cost V 0 bases and J 8 bases, with 14 bases left between them.

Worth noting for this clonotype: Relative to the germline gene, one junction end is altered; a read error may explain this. CDR3 residues: CASIPAAGQDNEQSF. CDR3 bases: TGTGCCAGCATCCCCGCCGCGGGACAGGACAATGAGCAGTCCTTC. J is TRBJ2-1 and V is TRBV11-2; 8 bases are a match to TRBD1. Per germline, CDR1 SGHAT and CDR2 FQNNGV. This CDR3 contains 15 residues.

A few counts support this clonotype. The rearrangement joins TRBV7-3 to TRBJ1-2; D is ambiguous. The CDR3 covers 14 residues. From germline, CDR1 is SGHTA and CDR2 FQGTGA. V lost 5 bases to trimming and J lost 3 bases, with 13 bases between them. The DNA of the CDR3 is TGTGCCAGCAGCCCGGGCGGGCGGGACTATGGCTACACCTTC. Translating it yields CASSPGGRDYGYTF.

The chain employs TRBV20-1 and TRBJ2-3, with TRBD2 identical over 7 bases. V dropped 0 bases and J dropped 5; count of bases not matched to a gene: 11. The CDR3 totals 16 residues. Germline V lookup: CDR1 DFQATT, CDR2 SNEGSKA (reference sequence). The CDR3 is CSARDWGGGPGDTQYF. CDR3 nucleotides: TGCAGTGCTAGAGATTGGGGCGGGGGACCGGGAGATACGCAGTATTTT.

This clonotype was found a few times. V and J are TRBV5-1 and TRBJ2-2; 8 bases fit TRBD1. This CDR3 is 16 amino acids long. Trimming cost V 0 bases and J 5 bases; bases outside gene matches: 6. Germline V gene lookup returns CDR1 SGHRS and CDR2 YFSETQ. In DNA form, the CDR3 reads TGCGCCAGCAGCTTGGGGACAGGGCGAGCTACCGGGGAGCTGTTTTTT. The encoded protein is CASSLGTGRATGELFF.

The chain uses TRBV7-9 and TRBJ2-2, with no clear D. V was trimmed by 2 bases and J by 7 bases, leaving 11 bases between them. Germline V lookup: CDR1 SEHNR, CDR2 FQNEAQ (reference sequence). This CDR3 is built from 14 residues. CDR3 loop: CASSLPEEIGELFF. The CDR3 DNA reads TGTGCCAGCAGCTTACCCGAGGAGATCGGGGAGCTGTTTTTT.

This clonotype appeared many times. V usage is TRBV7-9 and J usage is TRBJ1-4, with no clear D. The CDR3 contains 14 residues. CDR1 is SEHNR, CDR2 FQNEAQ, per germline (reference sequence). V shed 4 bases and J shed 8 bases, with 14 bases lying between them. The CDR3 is CASSSWRAAEKLFF. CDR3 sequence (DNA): TGTGCCAGCAGCTCCTGGAGGGCAGCCGAAAAACTGTTTTTT.

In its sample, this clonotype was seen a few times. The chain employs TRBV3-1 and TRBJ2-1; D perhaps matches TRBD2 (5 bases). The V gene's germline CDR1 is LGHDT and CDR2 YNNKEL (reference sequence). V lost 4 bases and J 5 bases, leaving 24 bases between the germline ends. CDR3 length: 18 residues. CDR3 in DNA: TGTGCCAGCAGCCCGGGCATTGTCGTGCGGGTGAAGGACAATGAGCAGTTCTTC. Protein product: CASSPGIVVRVKDNEQFF.